The T cell receptor (beta chain) under discussion was sequenced for a study of prognosis after radiotherapy for stage I lung cancer. Study findings and constraints: Unique TCR clones declined after stereotactic body radiation therapy, from a median 10,088 to 6,861. Metastatic and non-metastatic patients reportedly diverged in TRBV and TRBJ gene usage.

Two-round multiplex PCR on genomic DNA was the method by which TCR beta CDR3 was amplified. The use of primers specific to each TRBV and TRBJ gene characterized first-round PCR. TCRdb independently ran MiXCR on the multiplex PCR reads; one entry per CDR3 protein. The profile shows some 11,000 distinct CDR3 sequences, 45% to 65% of them singletons. Germline CDR1 DFQATT, CDR2 SNEGSKA (reference sequence). The CDR3 extends over 15 amino acids. V was pared by 2 bases and J by 4 bases, with 8 bases of the junction left unmatched. About this clonotype itself: What it binds is unknown.

The starting material was PBMCs, obtained before or after stereotactic body radiation therapy (not recorded which). This rearrangement joins TRBV20-1 to TRBJ2-1, with 7 bases matching TRBD1. The sequence derives from a donor of 50 years or more with non-small cell lung cancer. For the CDR3, the DNA is TGCAGTGCTAGACGACCAGGGGGATCATACAATGAGCAGTTCTTC. Amino acid sequence: CSARRPGGSYNEQFF.